This T cell receptor (beta chain) was sequenced during a study of T cells in Graves' hyperthyroidism and ophthalmopathy. General study findings and limits: Ophthalmopathy cases were set apart from stable hyperthyroidism by a 13 V-J model.

The TCR beta CDR3 regions underwent amplification using RNA transcripts as the source. An initial round of RT-PCR targeting the TCR CDR3 relied on the HTBI primer set. A single record per CDR3 protein comes from TCRdb applying MiXCR to the multiplex PCR reads. The data hold 550,000 to 800,000 distinct CDR3 sequences, with about a sixth observed a single time. Points on this clonotype: Its antigen is still unknown.

The CDR3 is 14 amino acids. Per germline, CDR1 MNHEY and CDR2 SMNVEV (reference sequence). Between the trimmed V and J ends, which lost 5 bases and 6 bases, there was a span of 15 bases. The chain uses TRBV27 and TRBJ2-3, with D unclear. The source is a man between 18 and 35 years old with Graves' hyperthyroidism. The specimen sequenced was blood. DNA for the CDR3: TGTGCCAGCAGTATGACACGGACCTCCGATACGCAGTATTTT. This encodes CASSMTRTSDTQYF.